One and the same sample provided the 20 T cell receptor beta chains below, sequenced in a study of cytomegalovirus exposure and HLA in healthy donors. 13 Jbeta primers and 60 Vbeta primers were used for the PCR. The data were produced by immunoSEQ multiplex PCR, yet TCRdb's version contains in-frame clones alone and is incomplete. The sample yields more than 85,000 clones, about three quarters seen once. The specimen sequenced was PBMCs. The receptors were sampled from a boy aged 10-17 years in good health and CMV-seronegative.

The rearrangement uses TRBV29-1 and TRBJ2-5; TRBD1 matches 10 bases. This CDR3 is 14 amino acids long. The trim removed 4 bases at V and 5 bases at J, leaving 7 bases unmatched. Germline assignment: CDR1 SQVTM and CDR2 ANQGSEA. CDR3 region: CSVVDRGRWETQYF. The CDR3, as DNA: TGCAGCGTTGTGGACAGGGGGAGGTGGGAGACCCAGTACTTC. Together with reference TRBV29-1 and TRBJ2-5, the CDR3 gives the full variable domain: SAVISQKPSRDICQRGTSLTIQCQVDSQVTMMFWYRQQPGQSLTLIATANQGSEATYESGFVIDKFPISRPNLTFSTLTVSNMSPEDSSIYLCSVVDRGRWETQYFGPGTRLLVL.

The chain links TRBV19 to TRBJ1-1; D is unclear. This CDR3 contains 13 residues. V was trimmed by 3 bases and J by 4 bases, leaving 9 bases between them. CDR1 is LNHDA, CDR2 SQIVND, per germline (reference sequence). The CDR3 is CASSIGVSTEAFF. In DNA form, the CDR3 reads TGTGCCAGTAGTATCGGAGTAAGCACTGAAGCTTTCTTT.

The chain links TRBV19 to TRBJ1-2; D not resolved. The germline V gene has CDR1 LNHDA and CDR2 SQIVND (reference sequence). With 7 bases removed from V and 2 bases from J, the gap between germline ends came to 17 bases. This CDR3 has 15 residues. The CDR3 reads CASTPTRGFNYGYTF. The DNA of the CDR3 is TGTGCCAGTACCCCAACCCGCGGATTCAACTATGGCTACACCTTC.

The gene calls are TRBV18 and TRBJ2-7, with D possibly TRBD1 on 6 matching bases. The CDR3 spans 13 residues. The V gene's germline CDR1 is KGHSH and CDR2 LQKENI. The germline V and J ends were trimmed by 3 bases and 2 bases, with 8 bases remaining between them. CDR3: CASSPDRTYEQYF. CDR3 nucleotides: TGTGCCAGCTCACCCGACAGGACCTACGAGCAGTACTTC.

The chain is built from TRBV28 and TRBJ1-2; weak D call: TRBD1 (5 bases). Germline lookup yields CDR1 MDHEN and CDR2 SYDVKM. This CDR3 spans 12 amino acids. Trimming left V 7 bases short and J 8 bases short, with 14 bases between. The CDR3 DNA is TGTGCCAGCACCCTTGGGGCCAGAGGCTACACCTTC. It specifies CASTLGARGYTF.

The chain couples TRBV6-5 to TRBJ1-1; D might be TRBD1 (5 bases). Per the germline V gene, CDR1 is MNHEY and CDR2 is SVGAGI. This CDR3 has 14 amino acids. V shed 2 bases and J shed 0 bases, with 7 bases lying between them. CDR3 loop: CASSYGGVNTEAFF. For the CDR3, the DNA is TGTGCCAGCAGTTACGGGGGGGTGAACACTGAAGCTTTCTTT.

This sequence joins TRBV4-1 and TRBJ2-3; no clear D. The V end lost 1 base, the J end lost 2 bases, and 13 bases lay between the germline ends. This CDR3 is 16 amino acids long. Looked up from germline, CDR1 is MGHRA and CDR2 is YSYEKL. The CDR3 sequence is CASSQGVGEYTDTQYF. CDR3 bases: TGCGCCAGCAGCCAAGGGGTAGGAGAGTACACAGATACGCAGTATTTT.

The chain couples TRBV27 to TRBJ1-5; 9 bases agree with TRBD1. CDR3 size: 14 residues. With V trimmed by 6 bases and J by 7 bases, 7 bases remained unmatched. In germline, CDR1 is MNHEY, CDR2 SMNVEV (reference sequence). CDR3: CASSPRDRVQPQHF. Written as DNA, the CDR3 is TGTGCCAGCAGCCCCCGGGACAGGGTCCAGCCCCAGCATTTT.

This clone appeared a few times. The chain combines TRBV14 with TRBJ1-3, with no clear D. The germline V and J ends were trimmed by 4 bases and 4 bases, with 8 bases remaining between them. CDR1 is SGHDN, CDR2 FVKESK, per germline. The CDR3 is 13 amino acids. CDR3 protein: CASSLAGGNTIYF. The CDR3 nucleotides are TGTGCCAGCAGCCTCGCAGGAGGAAACACCATATATTTT.

The chain links TRBV11-2 to TRBJ2-4, with 8 bases lining up with TRBD1. This CDR3 spans 14 amino acids. The germline CDR1 and CDR2 sequences are SGHAT and FQNNGV. V was pared by 5 bases and J by 4 bases, with 4 bases of the junction left unmatched. Written as DNA, the CDR3 is TGTGCCAGCAGCCCCAGGGGGCTAAAAAACATTCAGTACTTC. Amino acid sequence: CASSPRGLKNIQYF.

This clone was seen a few times. V is TRBV14 and J is TRBJ2-1; 8 bases are a match to TRBD2. V trimming: 5 bases; J trimming: 4 bases; junction bases outside the gene matches: 7. The CDR3 is made up of 15 amino acids. The germline CDR1 and CDR2 sequences are SGHDN and FVKESK. Written as DNA, the CDR3 is TGTGCCAGCAGCATGACTAGCGCCTCTTACAATGAGCAGTTCTTC. It translates to CASSMTSASYNEQFF.

The rearrangement links TRBV2 to TRBJ2-7; D might be TRBD1 (7 bases). The CDR3 length is 15 residues. V lost 10 bases and J 5 bases, leaving 24 bases between the germline ends. Germline loops: CDR1 SNHLY, CDR2 FYNNEI. The CDR3 loop is CAIPSGDSTVDEQYF. The CDR3 DNA is TGTGCCATCCCTTCGGGGGACAGCACCGTCGACGAGCAGTACTTC.

The genes are TRBV28 and TRBJ2-7; 10 bases line up with TRBD1. Trimming at V came to 6 bases and at J to 7 bases, leaving 12 bases not matched to a gene. Germline V gives CDR1 MDHEN, CDR2 SYDVKM. The length of the CDR3 is 15 residues. Written as DNA, the CDR3 is TGTGCCAGCAGAACCTACCGACAGGGGGCGCCGGAGCAGTACTTC. It is translated as CASRTYRQGAPEQYF.

The chain has TRBV9 and TRBJ1-3, with TRBD1 matching over 8 bases. Per the germline V gene, CDR1 is SGDLS and CDR2 is YYNGEE. Germline trimming cut 0 bases from V and 4 bases from J; bases unmatched to any gene: 3. The CDR3 has 15 amino acids. In DNA, the CDR3 is TGTGCCAGCAGCGTAGGACAGGGGCCGGGAAACACCATATATTTT. It yields the protein CASSVGQGPGNTIYF.

The V gene is TRBV29-1, the J gene TRBJ1-2; 7 bases map to TRBD1. The V and J ends lost 0 bases and 8 bases, in that order; junction bases with no gene match: 9. The CDR3 is 14 residues long. CDR1 SQVTM and CDR2 ANQGSEA come from the germline V gene. The CDR3 DNA sequence: TGCAGCGTTGAAGATCGAGGAGGGGGCTGGGGCTACACCTTC. It translates to CSVEDRGGGWGYTF.

The chain carries TRBV4-3 and TRBJ2-1, with D possibly TRBD2 on 6 matching bases. This CDR3 is built from 16 residues. The V gene lost 3 bases and the J gene lost 5 bases, with 17 bases spanning the gap. Germline V CDR1 and CDR2: LGHNA, YSLEER. The CDR3 spells CASSQLPGLTNNEQFF. The CDR3 region has the DNA TGCGCCAGCAGCCAGCTTCCGGGACTCACAAACAATGAGCAGTTCTTC.

The chain carries TRBV11-1 and TRBJ1-1, with 10 nucleotides matching TRBD1. Germline CDR1 reads SGHAT; CDR2 reads FQDESV (reference sequence). The CDR3 totals 12 residues. Trimming took 6 bases from V and 10 from J; bases not matched to a gene: 5. The CDR3, as DNA: TGTGCCAGCAGGCGTTGGGACAGGGGAGCTTTCTTT. It translates to CASRRWDRGAFF.

The chain recombines TRBV28 with TRBJ2-3; no firm D call. The germline gives CDR1 MDHEN, CDR2 SYDVKM. The V gene lost 3 bases and the J gene lost 4 bases, with 2 bases spanning the gap. The CDR3 contains 11 residues. DNA for the CDR3: TGTGCCAGCAGTTTCGCAGATACGCAGTATTTT. It is translated as CASSFADTQYF.

The gene calls are TRBV7-3 and TRBJ2-1; TRBD2 agrees at 9 bases. Germline V gives CDR1 SGHTA, CDR2 FQGTGA. V dropped 5 bases and J dropped 8; count of bases not matched to a gene: 13. The CDR3 runs to 16 residues. The CDR3 loop is CASSDIPGLAAHEQFF. CDR3 coding DNA: TGTGCCAGCAGCGACATCCCGGGACTAGCAGCGCATGAGCAGTTCTTC.

This sequence joins TRBV7-2 and TRBJ1-5; D may be TRBD1 (6 bases). V was clipped by 8 bases and J by 2 bases, with 13 bases between them. The germline V gene encodes CDR1 SGHTA and CDR2 FQGNSA. CDR3 length: 14 amino acids. DNA of the CDR3: TGTGCCAGCGGCTCAGGGGAAGGCAATCAGCCCCAGCATTTT. It is translated as CASGSGEGNQPQHF.